This T cell receptor (beta chain) was recovered during a study of monozygotic twins with inflammatory bowel disease. Broader study findings: A reduction in TCRbeta diversity (inverse Simpson) was seen in IBD patients relative to healthy co-twins. IBD patients exhibited fewer clonotypes shared with other individuals than healthy twins, particularly with disease activity.

For this clonotype: The antigen is undetermined.

With the 5' RACE reads reprocessed, TCRdb shows one record per CDR3 protein and no DNA. The listing records approximately 160,000 distinct CDR3 sequences. CDR3 length: 18 amino acids. Germline V gives CDR1 SGHDT, CDR2 YYEEEE. The source is a human donor with ulcerative colitis or Crohn's disease, or a healthy co-twin of an affected twin (not recorded which). This chain links TRBV5-6 with TRBJ1-5; with no DNA, the TCRdb D assignment of TRBD1 cannot be verified. What was sequenced was blood. The chain's CDR3 is CASSSSRVGWAINQPQHF. The entire variable domain, with the rest obtained from reference TRBV5-6 and TRBJ1-5, is as follows: DAGVTQSPTHLIKTRGQQVTLRCSPKSGHDTVSWYQQALGQGPQFIFQYYEEEERQRGNFPDRFSGHQFPNYSSELNVNALLLGDSALYLCASSSSRVGWAINQPQHFGDGTRLSIL.